This entry lists 15 T cell receptor beta chains sequenced from one sample in a study of spatial heterogeneity in lung cancer. Study-level results: It was found that expanded intratumoral alpha and beta TCR counts tracked tumor mutation counts.

No cognate antigen is known for these TCRs. Sample time point: sample taken at primary tumor resection. TCRdb re-analysed the 5' RACE reads in MiXCR, keeping a single row per CDR3 protein. This table has about 10,000 distinct CDR3 sequences, about an eighth appearing once. This sample comprised lung tumor tissue, obtained at surgery. The receptors were sampled from a female donor with early-stage non-small cell lung cancer.

This clonotype is medium-sized in the sample. V is TRBV11-3 and J is TRBJ2-2; D ambiguous. The V gene lost 3 bases and the J gene lost 2 bases, with 7 bases spanning the gap. CDR3 size: 14 residues. CDR1 and CDR2 (germline): SGHNT, YENEEA. The CDR3 sequence: CASSFMINTGELFF. The CDR3 nucleotides read TGTGCCAGCAGCTTTATGATCAACACCGGGGAGCTGTTTTTT.

This clonotype was seen repeatedly, ten times or more. V usage is TRBV19 and J usage is TRBJ1-1, with D maybe TRBD1 (5 bases). V lost 5 bases and J lost 5, with 15 bases in between. The CDR3 has 14 amino acids. Per germline, CDR1 LNHDA and CDR2 SQIVND (reference sequence). The CDR3 here is CASSGTRPRTEAFF. The CDR3 bases are TGTGCCAGTAGTGGGACCCGCCCTAGGACTGAAGCTTTCTTT. Filled out from reference TRBV19 and TRBJ1-1, the complete variable domain reads DGGITQSPKYLFRKEGQNVTLSCEQNLNHDAMYWYRQDPGQGLRLIYYSQIVNDFQKGDIAEGYSVSREKKESFPLTVTSAQKNPTAFYLCASSGTRPRTEAFFGQGTRLTVV.

The table lists this clonotype with a count of one. The gene calls are TRBV3-2 and TRBJ2-2; the table gives TRBD2 as D, unverified against the DNA. TRBV3-2 is given as a pseudogene. CDR3 length: 15 residues. The CDR3 loop is CASSQVVPNTGELFF. The CDR3 DNA is TGTGCCAGCAGCCAAGTAGTCCCTAACACCGGGGAGCTGTTTTTT.

Sample share makes this clonotype medium-sized. CDR3: CASSQDRVTGGYTF. CDR3 nucleotide sequence: TGCGCCAGCAGCCAAGACAGGGTTACGGGGGGCTACACCTTC. The J gene is TRBJ1-2, the V gene TRBV4-1, with a tentative D call TRBD1 (5 bases). The CDR3 has 14 amino acids. Germline CDR1 reads MGHRA; CDR2 reads YSYEKL. Between the trimmed V and J ends, which lost 0 bases and 8 bases, there was a span of 13 bases.

This clonotype was seen only a few times. The rearrangement links TRBV20-1 to TRBJ2-2; D possibly corresponds to TRBD1 (5 bases). V was trimmed by 6 bases and J by 0 bases, leaving 8 bases between them. The CDR3 covers 13 residues. Germline V lookup: CDR1 DFQATT, CDR2 SNEGSKA (reference sequence). CDR3 nucleotides: TGCAGTGCAACAGGCTCGAACACCGGGGAGCTGTTTTTT. Its translation: CSATGSNTGELFF.

In this sample, this clonotype turned up many times. Here the CDR3 DNA reads TGTGCCAGCTCACCGACGATCATGAACACTGAAGCTTTCTTT. This gives the protein CASSPTIMNTEAFF. The chain recombines TRBV18 with TRBJ1-1; unclear D gene. The CDR3 covers 14 residues. The ends were cut back, 3 bases at V and 0 bases at J, with 8 bases in the middle. Germline-derived CDR1 and CDR2 are KGHSH and LQKENI.

This clonotype is labeled as medium-sized. The chain couples TRBV9 to TRBJ1-3; D call uncertain. CDR3 length: 14 residues. Trimming pared 4 bases from V and 0 bases from J, leaving 8 bases between. Germline CDR1 and CDR2: SGDLS and YYNGEE. The CDR3 bases are TGTGCCAGCAGCTCCGGGCTCTCTGGAAACACCATATATTTT. Translating it yields CASSSGLSGNTIYF.

This clonotype has a count of ten or more. The CDR3 DNA reads as TGTGCCAGCTCACCGAAGGCTCCGGGACAGGGGACATACAATGAGCAGTTCTTC. It yields the protein CASSPKAPGQGTYNEQFF. The chain recombines TRBV18 with TRBJ2-1, with 10 positions matching TRBD1. The CDR3 spans 18 residues. Germline V gene data show CDR1 as KGHSH and CDR2 as LQKENI. The V segment lost 3 bases and the J segment 4 bases; nucleotides outside the gene matches: 12. The full variable domain, with the rest looked up from reference TRBV18 and TRBJ2-1, is NAGVMQNPRHLVRRRGQEARLRCSPMKGHSHVYWYRQLPEEGLKFMVYLQKENIIDESGMPKERFSAEFPKEGPSILRIQQVVRGDSAAYFCASSPKAPGQGTYNEQFFGPGTRLTVL.

The chain links TRBV4-3 to TRBJ1-6; no definite D call. The CDR3 totals 14 residues. Germline V lookup: CDR1 LGHNA, CDR2 YSLEER. Trimming removed 8 bases at V and 9 bases at J, with 17 bases between. This CDR3 is CASRSGSKGSPLHF. The DNA for the CDR3 is TGCGCCAGCCGCTCCGGGTCGAAGGGTTCACCCCTCCACTTT.

Relative to its sample, this clonotype is medium-sized (0.01 to 0.1%). The V call is TRBV27, the J call TRBJ1-2, with TRBD1 as a possible D gene (5 bases). V was clipped by 9 bases and J by 4 bases, with 15 bases between them. Germline values: CDR1 MNHEY, CDR2 SMNVEV (reference sequence). The CDR3 is 13 amino acids. The CDR3 coding sequence is TGTGCCAGTGGGGACCCGGAGGGCTATGGCTACACCTTC. As protein: CASGDPEGYGYTF.

By its share, this clonotype is medium-sized (0.01 to 0.1%). The chain couples TRBV2 to TRBJ1-5, with D possibly being TRBD1 (6 bases). The CDR3 runs to 13 residues. Germline V lookup: CDR1 SNHLY, CDR2 FYNNEI. The V end was cut by 3 bases, the J end by 9 bases, with 12 bases between. For the CDR3, the DNA is TGTGCCAGCAGTGAGGGGGCCCTGCCGCCCCAGCATTTT. The encoded protein is CASSEGALPPQHF.

This clonotype was seen ten or more times. This chain connects TRBV27 to TRBJ2-7; D uncertain. The V gene's germline CDR1 is MNHEY and CDR2 SMNVEV (reference sequence). The V gene lost 2 bases and the J gene lost 2 bases, with 13 bases spanning the gap. The CDR3 extends over 15 amino acids. This chain's CDR3 is CASSLQANYPYEQYF. DNA of the CDR3: TGTGCCAGCAGTTTACAGGCAAATTACCCCTACGAGCAGTACTTC.

This clonotype has more than one count but fewer than ten. The chain has TRBV11-2 and TRBJ2-7; 10 bases line up with TRBD2. Trimming cost V 0 bases and J 3 bases; bases outside gene matches: 5. The CDR3 sequence is 16 residues long. Germline CDR1 is SGHAT and CDR2 is FQNNGV. The CDR3 spells CASSLDWTSGLYEQYF. CDR3 bases: TGTGCCAGCAGCTTAGACTGGACTAGCGGCCTCTACGAGCAGTACTTC.

This clonotype has at least ten counts. V usage is TRBV25-1 and J usage is TRBJ1-2, with D unclear. In germline, CDR1 is MGHDK, CDR2 SYGVNS. The CDR3 consists of 14 residues. V lost 2 bases and J lost 5, with 12 bases in between. DNA of the CDR3: TGTGCCAGCAGTGAACACCACAGCCGATATGGCTACACCTTC. Protein sequence: CASSEHHSRYGYTF.

The chain recombines TRBV5-4 with TRBJ2-4, with 10 bases identical to TRBD2. Trimming at V came to 0 bases and at J to 7 bases, leaving 1 base not matched to a gene. This CDR3 has 14 residues. Germline-derived CDR1 and CDR2 are SGHNT and YYREEE (reference sequence). CDR3 in amino acids: CASSLASGSNIQYF. The CDR3 nucleotides are TGTGCCAGCAGCTTGGCTAGCGGGAGTAACATTCAGTACTTC. The full variable domain, its missing parts supplied by reference TRBV5-4 and TRBJ2-4, is ETGVTQSPTHLIKTRGQQVTLRCSSQSGHNTVSWYQQALGQGPQFIFQYYREEENGRGNFPPRFSGLQFPNYSSELNVNALELDDSALYLCASSLASGSNIQYFGAGTRLSVL.